The clone carrying this T cell receptor beta chain was detected only a few times. The sample is drawn from a study of patients and donors after allogeneic stem cell transplantation. In TCRdb, the RT-PCR reads were re-called with MiXCR into one record per CDR3 protein. Of 150,000 to 200,000 distinct CDR3 sequences detected, about 24% appear once; the ten largest clones hold roughly 26%. Sequenced sample: blood, either unsorted or a sorted T cell fraction (not recorded which). The source of this sequence is a human donor who was either an allogeneic HSCT recipient or a stem cell or donor lymphocyte infusion donor (not recorded which). It is not recorded whose cells these are; they may come from a transplant donor.

This CDR3 is CASSLPAGALDEQYF. The CDR3 region has the DNA TGTGCCAGCAGTCTACCGGCAGGGGCTCTAGACGAGCAGTACTTC. The chain combines TRBV6-6 with TRBJ2-7, with D perhaps TRBD1 (6 bases). V shed 5 bases and J shed 5 bases, with 19 bases lying between them. Germline CDR1 is MNHNY and CDR2 is SVGAGI (reference sequence). The CDR3 totals 15 residues.